The 12 T cell receptor beta chains below were found in one sample sequenced in a study of blood T cell repertoires in COVID-19. Clones were sequenced by immunoSEQ multiplex PCR, and TCRdb holds only the in-frame ones, with some missing. In the table there are some 380,000 clones, about 90% of which are singletons. Sequenced material: PBMCs or T cells enriched from blood (not recorded which). The source is a young man who had recovered from COVID-19.

The chain recombines TRBV3-1 (or the pseudogene TRBV3-2) with TRBJ2-2, with 11 positions matching TRBD2. This CDR3 contains 18 residues. Germline trimming cut 4 bases from V and 2 bases from J; bases unmatched to any gene: 9. CDR1 LGHDT and CDR2 YNNKEL come from the germline V gene (reference sequence). The CDR3 spells CASSPNIAGGPNTGELFF. The DNA for the CDR3 is TGTGCCAGCAGCCCAAACATAGCGGGGGGGCCCAACACCGGGGAGCTGTTTTTT.

The chain combines TRBV4-1 with TRBJ2-2, with 8 bases matching TRBD1. This CDR3 spans 17 amino acids. CDR1 MGHRA and CDR2 YSYEKL come from the germline V gene. V was pared by 5 bases and J by 8 bases, with 16 bases of the junction left unmatched. The CDR3 loop is CASSSIGQGLLSGELFF. The DNA of the CDR3 is TGCGCCAGCAGCTCCATAGGACAGGGTTTGTTGTCAGGGGAGCTGTTTTTT.

V is TRBV7-8 and J is TRBJ2-7, with 11 bases matching TRBD2. The CDR3 is 14 amino acids. V lost 4 bases, J lost 2 bases, and 1 base stayed unmatched. Germline lookup yields CDR1 SGHVS and CDR2 FQNEAQ. CDR3 region: CASSSSGGPYEQYF. For the CDR3, the DNA is TGTGCCAGCAGCTCTAGCGGGGGGCCCTACGAGCAGTACTTC.

This clone was seen just once. The chain carries TRBV5-1 and TRBJ1-1, with D possibly matching TRBD1 (5 bases). CDR1 is SGHRS, CDR2 YFSETQ, per germline. This CDR3 spans 15 amino acids. The V gene lost 4 bases and the J gene lost 1 base, with 14 bases spanning the gap. The CDR3 reads CASSLDGTSNTEAFF. The CDR3 DNA sequence: TGCGCCAGCAGCCTGGACGGGACTTCGAACACTGAAGCTTTCTTT.

The chain couples TRBV9 to TRBJ1-2; the D is unclear. Germline V gives CDR1 SGDLS, CDR2 YYNGEE. The CDR3 loop spans 13 amino acids. V lost 1 base, J lost 2 bases, and 6 bases lay in between. CDR3: CASSVLENYGYTF. As DNA, the CDR3 is TGTGCCAGCAGCGTATTAGAGAACTATGGCTACACCTTC.

V is TRBV13 and J is TRBJ1-1; 9 nucleotides align to TRBD1. CDR3 size: 14 residues. The V gene's germline CDR1 is PRHDT and CDR2 FYEKMQ (reference sequence). With 5 bases clipped from V and 11 bases from J, the junction kept 12 bases outside the gene matches. This CDR3 reads CASSAAGTGKSAFF. CDR3 DNA sequence: TGTGCCAGCAGCGCAGCCGGGACAGGGAAATCGGCTTTCTTT.

Details on this clone: A junction end diverges from the germline sequence, so it may reflect a read error. The chain uses TRBV7-9 and TRBJ2-4, with 10 bases identical to TRBD1. This CDR3 contains 13 residues. Germline V lookup: CDR1 SEHNR, CDR2 FQNEAQ (reference sequence). The CDR3 is CASSLLSGDRGNF. The DNA for the CDR3 is TGTGCCAGCAGCTTATTATCCGGGGACAGGGGCAACTTC.

The genes are TRBV2 and TRBJ1-1; D is ambiguous. The germline V gene has CDR1 SNHLY and CDR2 FYNNEI. The CDR3 is 13 residues long. V dropped 4 bases and J dropped 1 base, with 7 bases sitting between them. The CDR3 sequence: CASSAQSNTEAFF. CDR3 in DNA: TGTGCCAGCAGTGCCCAATCGAACACTGAAGCTTTCTTT.

The gene calls are TRBV13 and TRBJ1-2; the D gene is possibly TRBD1 (6 bases). Germline-derived CDR1 and CDR2 are PRHDT and FYEKMQ (reference sequence). The CDR3 has 12 residues. Trimming stripped 4 bases from V and 6 bases from J, with 9 bases between. CDR3 in DNA: TGTGCCAGCAGCTCCTCAGGGGATGGCTACACCTTC. Translated: CASSSSGDGYTF.

The chain links TRBV18 to TRBJ1-2; D gene unclear. Germline values: CDR1 KGHSH, CDR2 LQKENI. This CDR3 has 15 amino acids. Trimming cost V 0 bases and J 2 bases, with 10 bases left between them. The CDR3 DNA follows: TGTGCCAGCTCACCACCGTGGACTGAAAACTATGGCTACACCTTC. It specifies CASSPPWTENYGYTF.

About this clone: Different DNA sequences within this sample yield the same CDR3. The rearrangement links TRBV12-3 or TRBV12-4 to TRBJ1-1; tentative D call: TRBD1 (5 bases). This CDR3 has 11 amino acids. V was pared by 6 bases and J by 5 bases, with 7 bases between. This CDR3 reads CASSYRTEAFF. CDR3 coding DNA: TGTGCCAGCAGCTACAGGACTGAAGCTTTCTTT.

The chain couples TRBV13 to TRBJ1-4, with 7 bases that match TRBD1. CDR3 length: 15 residues. Germline assignment: CDR1 PRHDT and CDR2 FYEKMQ (reference sequence). After removal of 0 bases from V and 4 bases from J, the junction contained 2 bases not matched to a gene. As DNA, the CDR3 is TGTGCCAGCAGCTTAGGCCGGGACAGTAATGAAAAACTGTTTTTT. Its translation is CASSLGRDSNEKLFF.